The T cell receptor beta chain described here comes from a study of T cells in localized non-small cell lung cancer. Germline loops: CDR1 GTSNPN, CDR2 SVGIG (reference sequence). Germline trimming cut 0 bases from V and 2 bases from J; bases unmatched to any gene: 5. The CDR3 is 16 amino acids. Points from the study as a whole: Tumor samples were not multi-region, leaving intratumor heterogeneity unexcluded. Across samples, adjacent lung featured a median roughly 50 of the top 100 tumor clones.

Only in-frame clones appear in the TCRdb table, and some are missing; sequencing was by immunoSEQ multiplex PCR. The top ten clones hold 15% to 20% of a sample with approximately 31,000 clones, around 90% of them seen once. Comment on this clone: Its target is unknown.

Sequenced here: peripheral blood mononuclear cells, sampled before any cancer treatment. J is TRBJ1-3 and V is TRBV30; 9 nucleotides match TRBD1. The sequence was obtained from a man between 40 and 70 years old with stage III lung adenocarcinoma. The CDR3, as DNA: TGTGCCTGGAGTGTATTCCGGACAGGGGCTGGAAACACCATATATTTT. Amino acids: CAWSVFRTGAGNTIYF.